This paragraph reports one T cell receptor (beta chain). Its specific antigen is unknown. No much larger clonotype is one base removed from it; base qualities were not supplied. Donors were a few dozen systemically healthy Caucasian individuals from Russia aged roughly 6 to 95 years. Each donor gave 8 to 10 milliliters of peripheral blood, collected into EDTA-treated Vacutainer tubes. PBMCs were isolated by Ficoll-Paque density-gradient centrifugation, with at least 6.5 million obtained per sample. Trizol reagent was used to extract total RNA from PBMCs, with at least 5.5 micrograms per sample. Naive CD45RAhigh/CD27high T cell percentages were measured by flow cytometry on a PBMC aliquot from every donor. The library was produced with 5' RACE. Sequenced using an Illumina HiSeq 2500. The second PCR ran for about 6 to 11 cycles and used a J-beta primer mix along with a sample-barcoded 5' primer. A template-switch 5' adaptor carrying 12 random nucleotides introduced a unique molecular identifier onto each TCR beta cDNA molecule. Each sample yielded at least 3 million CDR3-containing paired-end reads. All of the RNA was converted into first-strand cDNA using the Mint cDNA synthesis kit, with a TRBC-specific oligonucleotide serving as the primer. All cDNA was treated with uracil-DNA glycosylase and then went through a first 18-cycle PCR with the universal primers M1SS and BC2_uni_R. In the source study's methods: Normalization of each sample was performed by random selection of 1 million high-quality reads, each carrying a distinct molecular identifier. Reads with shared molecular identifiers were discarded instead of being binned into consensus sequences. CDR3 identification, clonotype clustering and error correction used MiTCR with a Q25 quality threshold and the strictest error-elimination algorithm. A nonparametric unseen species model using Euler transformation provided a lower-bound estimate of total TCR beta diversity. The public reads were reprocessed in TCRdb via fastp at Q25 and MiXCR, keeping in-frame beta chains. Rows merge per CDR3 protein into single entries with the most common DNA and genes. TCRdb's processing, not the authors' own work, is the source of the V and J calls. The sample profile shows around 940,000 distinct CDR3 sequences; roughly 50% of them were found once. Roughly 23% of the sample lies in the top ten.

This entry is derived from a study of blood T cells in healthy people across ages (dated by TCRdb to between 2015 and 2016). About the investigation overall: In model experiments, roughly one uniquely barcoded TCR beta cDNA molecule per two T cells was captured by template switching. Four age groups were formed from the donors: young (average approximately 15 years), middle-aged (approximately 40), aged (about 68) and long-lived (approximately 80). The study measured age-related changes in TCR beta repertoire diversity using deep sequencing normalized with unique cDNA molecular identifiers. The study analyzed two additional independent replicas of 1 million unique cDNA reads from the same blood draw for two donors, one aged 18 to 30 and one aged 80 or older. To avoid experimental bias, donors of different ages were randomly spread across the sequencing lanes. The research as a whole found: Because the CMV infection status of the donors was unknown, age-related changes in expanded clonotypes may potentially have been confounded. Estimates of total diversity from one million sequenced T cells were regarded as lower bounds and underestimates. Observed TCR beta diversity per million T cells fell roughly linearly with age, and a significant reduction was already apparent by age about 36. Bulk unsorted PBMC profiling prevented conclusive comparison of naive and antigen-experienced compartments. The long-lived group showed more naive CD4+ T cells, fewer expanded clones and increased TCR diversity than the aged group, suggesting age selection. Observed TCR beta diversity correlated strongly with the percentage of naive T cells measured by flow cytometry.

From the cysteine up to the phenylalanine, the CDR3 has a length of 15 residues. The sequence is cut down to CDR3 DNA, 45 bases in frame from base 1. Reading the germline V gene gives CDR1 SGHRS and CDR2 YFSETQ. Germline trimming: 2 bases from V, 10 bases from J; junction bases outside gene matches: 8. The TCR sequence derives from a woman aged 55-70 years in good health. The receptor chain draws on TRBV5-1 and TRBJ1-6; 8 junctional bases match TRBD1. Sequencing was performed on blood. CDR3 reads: CASSFIGQGRSPLHF. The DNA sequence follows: TGCGCCAGCAGCTTTATCGGACAGGGACGATCACCCCTCCACTTT.